This TCR beta chain was identified during a study of brain metastases from non-small cell lung cancer. With 1 base removed from V and 0 bases from J, the gap between germline ends came to 10 bases. The CDR3 extends over 16 amino acids. Germline CDR1 reads SGHVS; CDR2 reads FQNEAQ. Sequencing was performed with immunoSEQ multiplex PCR; in TCRdb, only in-frame clones are kept and a portion is missing. The sample holds about 3,700 clones, approximately 87% seen once. Sequencing was done on a sample of primary lung tumor tissue. J is TRBJ1-3 and V is TRBV7-8, with D possibly being TRBD1 (5 bases). This TCR came from a donor aged 40 or older with non-small cell lung cancer. Written as DNA, the CDR3 is TGTGCCAGCAGCTTAGGCCGGGGGTTCTCTGGAAACACCATATATTTT. Its protein product is CASSLGRGFSGNTIYF.